Presented here are 32 T cell receptor beta chains from one specimen sequenced in a study of blood T cell repertoires in COVID-19 (dated by TCRdb to the early 2020s). The library was produced with the immunoSEQ multiplex PCR assay. The table comes from immuneACCESS by way of TCRdb, which keeps in-frame sequences with V and J called. Part of the clones is missing from these tables; in studies checked, under half for an unresolved V gene and the rest for unknown reasons. The sample yields some 260,000 clones; over 75% were counted once. The ten largest clones add up to more than 8.5% of the sample. Sequencing input: peripheral blood. The receptor set was obtained from a woman aged 65 to 85 with COVID-19, enrolled during active disease.

This clone showed up just once. The chain has TRBV5-6 and TRBJ1-1, with 7 bases matching TRBD1. Trimming at V came to 7 bases and at J to 6 bases, leaving 9 bases not matched to a gene. Looked up from germline, CDR1 is SGHDT and CDR2 is YYEEEE. The CDR3 contains 13 residues. The chain's CDR3 is CASSQTGHPEAFF. DNA of the CDR3: TGTGCCAGCTCTCAGACAGGGCATCCTGAAGCTTTCTTT.

This clone was detected only a few times. This chain uses TRBV7-8 with TRBJ1-2, with TRBD1 matching 8 bases. CDR3 length: 15 amino acids. Trimming cost V 1 base and J 2 bases; bases outside gene matches: 3. CDR1 SGHVS and CDR2 FQNEAQ come from the germline V gene. The CDR3 here is CASSLETGGNYGYTF. CDR3 DNA: TGTGCCAGCAGCTTAGAAACAGGGGGAAACTATGGCTACACCTTC.

The chain carries TRBV10-3 and TRBJ2-1, with a tentative D call TRBD2 (6 bases). The germline V gene encodes CDR1 ENHRY and CDR2 SYGVKD. CDR3 length equals 16 residues. Between the trimmed V and J ends, which lost 3 bases and 3 bases, there was a span of 15 bases. The CDR3 bases are TGTGCCATCAGTGATCCATCTGGCGGGGACTACAATGAGCAGTTCTTC. Protein product: CAISDPSGGDYNEQFF.

The chain has TRBV18 and TRBJ1-3; weak D call: TRBD1 (5 bases). This CDR3 comprises 15 residues. V was cut by 2 bases and J by 1 base, with 9 bases left in between. Germline CDR1 KGHSH, CDR2 LQKENI. The CDR3 DNA reads as TGTGCCAGCTCACCAAGGGACTTTTCTGGAAACACCATATATTTT. It specifies CASSPRDFSGNTIYF.

In its sample, this clone was seen once. The V gene is TRBV11-3, the J gene TRBJ2-2; a possible D gene is TRBD2 (5 bases). CDR1 and CDR2 (germline): SGHNT, YENEEA. The V end lost 5 bases, the J end lost 2 bases, and 15 bases lay between the germline ends. The CDR3 consists of 16 residues. CDR3 amino acids: CASSEGGSPNTGELFF. The CDR3 DNA sequence: TGTGCCAGCAGCGAGGGTGGCAGTCCTAACACCGGGGAGCTGTTTTTT. Based on the CDR3 plus reference TRBV11-3 and TRBJ2-2, the full variable domain is EAGVVQSPRYKIIEKKQPVAFWCNPISGHNTLYWYLQNLGQGPELLIRYENEEAVDDSQLPKDRFSAERLKGVDSTLKIQPAELGDSAVYLCASSEGGSPNTGELFFGEGSRLTVL.

The chain couples TRBV20-1 to TRBJ2-1, with D hard to call. Trimming removed 3 bases from V and 9 bases from J, with 9 bases in between. Germline CDR1 reads DFQATT; CDR2 reads SNEGSKA (reference sequence). CDR3 length: 11 residues. The chain's CDR3 is CSASGAGEQFF. For the CDR3, the DNA is TGCAGTGCTAGTGGCGCCGGTGAGCAGTTCTTC.

The J gene is TRBJ2-2, the V gene TRBV5-1; 9 positions agree with TRBD1. Trimming at V came to 5 bases and at J to 5 bases, leaving 7 bases not matched to a gene. The CDR3 spans 15 residues. CDR1 and CDR2 (germline): SGHRS, YFSETQ. CDR3 coding DNA: TGCGCCAGCAGACCGGGACAGGGAGGAACCGGGGAGCTGTTTTTT. Amino acids: CASRPGQGGTGELFF.

The chain uses TRBV28 and TRBJ2-5; TRBD2 matches at 9 bases. CDR3 length: 15 residues. Germline V gene lookup returns CDR1 MDHEN and CDR2 SYDVKM. With 5 bases clipped from V and 4 bases from J, the junction kept 8 bases outside the gene matches. In DNA form, the CDR3 reads TGTGCCAGCAGTCTATCCGGACTAGCGATAGAGACCCAGTACTTC. Translated, it gives CASSLSGLAIETQYF. The whole variable domain, filled in from reference TRBV28 and TRBJ2-5, reads DVKVTQSSRYLVKRTGEKVFLECVQDMDHENMFWYRQDPGLGLRLIYFSYDVKMKEKGDIPEGYSVSREKKERFSLILESASTNQTSMYLCASSLSGLAIETQYFGPGTRLLVL.

On this clone itself: At one end, the junction sequence differs from germline, possibly due to a read error. This sequence joins TRBV18 and TRBJ1-3, with D possibly matching TRBD1 (5 bases). CDR3 length equals 12 residues. Germline-derived CDR1 and CDR2 are KGHSH and LQKENI. The CDR3 nucleotides read TGTGCCAGCTCACCCAAAGTAGGACACGGGCTTTTT. The encoded protein is CASSPKVGHGLF. Filled out from reference TRBV18 and TRBJ1-3, the complete variable domain reads NAGVMQNPRHLVRRRGQEARLRCSPMKGHSHVYWYRQLPEEGLKFMVYLQKENIIDESGMPKERFSAEFPKEGPSILRIQQVVRGDSAAYFCASSPKVGHGLFGEGSWLTVV.

This chain connects TRBV13 to TRBJ2-7; perhaps TRBD2 as D (5 bases). Between the trimmed V and J ends, which lost 2 bases and 4 bases, there was a span of 12 bases. CDR1 is PRHDT, CDR2 FYEKMQ, per germline (reference sequence). The CDR3 contains 14 residues. The CDR3 DNA sequence: TGTGCCAGCAGCTTAAGAGGGCCTGGGTACGAGCAGTACTTC. Residues: CASSLRGPGYEQYF.

The chain employs TRBV3-1 (or the pseudogene TRBV3-2) and TRBJ1-5; D ambiguous. Germline values: CDR1 LGHDT, CDR2 YNNKEL (reference sequence). The ends were cut back, 0 bases at V and 7 bases at J, with 10 bases in the middle. This CDR3 spans 14 amino acids. The CDR3 nucleotides read TGTGCCAGCAGCCAAGAACACCCCAGGCAGCCCCAGCATTTT. This gives the protein CASSQEHPRQPQHF.

The J gene is TRBJ1-2, the V gene TRBV27; 7 bases fit TRBD1. Germline V lookup: CDR1 MNHEY, CDR2 SMNVEV (reference sequence). The CDR3 is 14 residues long. Trimming took 5 bases from V and 4 from J; bases not matched to a gene: 7. The CDR3 DNA reads TGTGCCAGCAGTCGACAGGGAATGAGCTATGGCTACACCTTC. It yields the protein CASSRQGMSYGYTF.

This clone appeared a single time. The gene calls are TRBV29-1 and TRBJ2-7, with D perhaps TRBD2 (6 bases). This CDR3 is built from 13 residues. V was cut by 4 bases and J by 2 bases, with 12 bases left in between. CDR1 and CDR2 from the germline V gene are SQVTM and ANQGSEA. The CDR3: CSVVGTAPYEQYF. The CDR3 DNA reads TGCAGCGTTGTGGGGACTGCACCCTACGAGCAGTACTTC.

The chain combines TRBV4-1 with TRBJ1-5; D gene uncertain. The CDR3 sequence is 14 residues long. Trimming cost V 4 bases and J 7 bases, with 14 bases left between them. Germline V gene sequence: CDR1 MGHRA, CDR2 YSYEKL. This CDR3 is CASSLTPERQPQHF. The CDR3 DNA follows: TGCGCCAGCAGCCTAACCCCGGAGAGACAGCCCCAGCATTTT.

The genes are TRBV12-5 and TRBJ2-1; 14 positions agree with TRBD2. CDR1 is LGHNT and CDR2 is FRNRAP in the germline V gene. Trimming removed 3 bases from V and 1 base from J; junction bases left unmatched: 5. The CDR3 is made up of 18 amino acids. The CDR3 sequence is CASGFSGTSGSSYNEQFF. In DNA form, the CDR3 reads TGTGCTAGTGGTTTTTCCGGGACTAGCGGGAGTTCCTACAATGAGCAGTTCTTC.

The genes are TRBV2 and TRBJ1-5, with 7 bases identical to TRBD1. Germline CDR1 and CDR2: SNHLY and FYNNEI. The CDR3 covers 15 residues. Trimming at V came to 5 bases and at J to 7 bases, leaving 11 bases not matched to a gene. The CDR3 reads CASSLDRSLGQPQHF. The CDR3 DNA follows: TGTGCCAGCAGTCTGGACAGGAGTTTAGGGCAGCCCCAGCATTTT.

The chain is built from TRBV4-1 and TRBJ2-2; the match to TRBD2 covers 10 bases. Germline CDR1 is MGHRA and CDR2 is YSYEKL. V gave up 3 bases and J gave up 6 bases; unmatched junction bases: 10. The length of the CDR3 is 17 residues. CDR3 bases: TGCGCCAGCAGCCAGTCCCTCACTAGCGGGGTACCCGGGGAGCTGTTTTTT. It codes for CASSQSLTSGVPGELFF.

The V and J genes are TRBV6-5 and TRBJ2-1, with a tentative D call TRBD2 (6 bases). Germline CDR1 and CDR2: MNHEY and SVGAGI. Deletions cut 3 bases from V and 10 bases from J, with 13 bases between. CDR3 length: 13 amino acids. CDR3 residues: CASSYMAGWEQFF. The CDR3 coding sequence is TGTGCCAGCAGTTATATGGCGGGATGGGAGCAGTTCTTC.

The chain combines TRBV7-9 with TRBJ2-7, with 9 bases matching TRBD2. CDR1 and CDR2 (germline): SEHNR, FQNEAQ (reference sequence). The CDR3 is 16 amino acids. The V and J ends lost 2 bases and 3 bases, in that order; junction bases with no gene match: 8. CDR3 sequence (DNA): TGTGCCAGCAGCTTACTGGTGGCGGGAGGGATCTACGAGCAGTACTTC. Amino acids: CASSLLVAGGIYEQYF.

The rearrangement links TRBV10-3 to TRBJ2-2; 8 bases are shared with TRBD2. Per germline, CDR1 ENHRY and CDR2 SYGVKD. There are 13 residues in the CDR3. The trim removed 11 bases at V and 2 bases at J, leaving 4 bases unmatched. CDR3 nucleotides: TGTGCCGCTGGACTAGCAAACACCGGGGAGCTGTTTTTT. As protein: CAAGLANTGELFF.

The chain joins TRBV19 to TRBJ1-1, with a possible D match to TRBD1 (6 bases). This CDR3 is built from 14 residues. The germline V gene has CDR1 LNHDA and CDR2 SQIVND (reference sequence). Trimming left V 5 bases short and J 5 bases short, with 15 bases between. CDR3 in DNA: TGTGCCAGTAGTCAGACAGGCCCTAAGACTGAAGCTTTCTTT. Protein sequence: CASSQTGPKTEAFF.

The CDR3 bases are TGTGCCCAAACACCCAAGGGGACAAAGACCCAGTACTTC. Amino acids: CAQTPKGTKTQYF. The chain links TRBV27 to TRBJ2-5; D might be TRBD1 (6 bases). Deletions cut 11 bases from V and 6 bases from J, with 19 bases between. CDR1 is MNHEY and CDR2 is SMNVEV in the germline V gene (reference sequence). CDR3 size: 13 residues.

This chain joins TRBV30 and TRBJ1-4; D not certain. The CDR3 contains 15 residues. The V gene's germline CDR1 is GTSNPN and CDR2 SVGIG (reference sequence). Trimming removed 1 base from V and 2 bases from J, with 11 bases in between. The CDR3 DNA reads TGTGCCTGGAGTGCGGGGAAGAATACTAATGAAAAACTGTTTTTT. Encoded protein: CAWSAGKNTNEKLFF.

Here the CDR3 reads CASSLWGETNYEQYF. CDR3 DNA: TGTGCCAGCAGTTTGTGGGGGGAGACTAACTACGAGCAGTACTTC. This chain uses TRBV28 with TRBJ2-7; the D gene is possibly TRBD2 (6 bases). From germline, CDR1 is MDHEN and CDR2 SYDVKM. CDR3 length equals 15 residues. Trimming stripped 3 bases from V and 3 bases from J, with 15 bases between.

This chain links TRBV20-1 with TRBJ2-7; possibly TRBD2 for D (6 bases). The germline V gene has CDR1 DFQATT and CDR2 SNEGSKA (reference sequence). Trimming shortened V by 6 bases and J by 6 bases, and 12 bases separated the two germline ends. The CDR3 is made up of 11 amino acids. The CDR3 is CSAPTRGEQYF. The CDR3 DNA is TGCAGTGCCCCGACTAGGGGCGAGCAGTACTTC.

J is TRBJ2-5 and V is TRBV7-3; D unclear. The germline V and J ends were trimmed by 4 bases and 2 bases, with 8 bases remaining between them. The length of the CDR3 is 13 residues. The germline V gene has CDR1 SGHTA and CDR2 FQGTGA. CDR3 loop: CASSSSVQETQYF. The CDR3 nucleotides are TGTGCCAGCAGCTCTAGTGTTCAAGAGACCCAGTACTTC.

This clone was detected only a few times. The chain has TRBV20-1 and TRBJ2-7, with TRBD1 identical over 7 bases. Germline trimming cut 3 bases from V and 3 bases from J; bases unmatched to any gene: 14. Germline loops: CDR1 DFQATT, CDR2 SNEGSKA (reference sequence). The CDR3 is 16 amino acids. CDR3 nucleotide sequence: TGCAGTGCTAGTGGAACTGTACGCCCAGGGGGCTACGAGCAGTACTTC. Amino acid sequence: CSASGTVRPGGYEQYF.

The chain is built from TRBV20-1 and TRBJ2-3, with 8 bases identical to TRBD2. The J segment lost 3 bases and the V segment lost 3 bases, leaving 8 bases of the junction unmatched. This CDR3 region has 15 residues. Germline CDR1 and CDR2: DFQATT and SNEGSKA (reference sequence). CDR3 bases: TGCAGTGCTAGTCCGTCTAGCGGGCAAACAGATACGCAGTATTTT. Protein: CSASPSSGQTDTQYF.

This clone was recorded once. The CDR3 protein is CASSLDYSYEQYF. As DNA, the CDR3 is TGTGCCAGCAGCTTAGATTACAGCTACGAGCAGTACTTC. V is TRBV7-8 and J is TRBJ2-7, with D uncertain. This CDR3 has 13 residues. The germline CDR1 and CDR2 sequences are SGHVS and FQNEAQ. Trimming removed 1 base at V and 3 bases at J, with 7 bases between.

V and J are TRBV19 and TRBJ2-2; 9 nucleotides align to TRBD2. The trim removed 7 bases at V and 5 bases at J, leaving 8 bases unmatched. The germline V gene encodes CDR1 LNHDA and CDR2 SQIVND (reference sequence). The CDR3 loop spans 15 amino acids. The CDR3 sequence: CASTPAGGLTGELFF. As DNA, the CDR3 is TGTGCCAGTACCCCGGCGGGAGGGTTGACCGGGGAGCTGTTTTTT.

The V and J genes are TRBV30 and TRBJ2-6, with D possibly matching TRBD1 (6 bases). Germline V gene lookup returns CDR1 GTSNPN and CDR2 SVGIG (reference sequence). Trimming took 2 bases from V and 4 from J, leaving 15 bases between them. The CDR3 runs 16 residues. The CDR3 region has the DNA TGTGCCTGGAGTAACAGGGCGTTTACCGGGGCCAACGTCCTGACTTTC. This sequence encodes CAWSNRAFTGANVLTF. Based on the CDR3 plus reference TRBV30 and TRBJ2-6, the full variable domain is SQTIHQWPATLVQPVGSPLSLECTVEGTSNPNLYWYRQAAGRGLQLLFYSVGIGQISSEVPQNLSASRPQDRQFILSSKKLLLSDSGFYLCAWSNRAFTGANVLTFGAGSRLTVL.

The J gene is TRBJ1-1, the V gene TRBV7-9; TRBD1 matches 7 bases. The length of the CDR3 is 13 residues. V lost 2 bases, J lost 8 bases, and 5 bases stayed unmatched. CDR1 and CDR2 from the germline V gene are SEHNR and FQNEAQ (reference sequence). CDR3 sequence reads: CASSLLGGSEAFF. The CDR3 DNA is TGTGCCAGCAGCTTATTAGGGGGCTCCGAAGCTTTCTTT. Combining the CDR3 with reference TRBV7-9 and TRBJ1-1 gives the whole variable domain DTGVSQNPRHKITKRGQNVTFRCDPISEHNRLYWYRQTLGQGPEFLTYFQNEAQLEKSRLLSDRFSAERPKGSFSTLEIQRTEQGDSAMYLCASSLLGGSEAFFGQGTRLTVV.